The 31 T cell receptor beta chains below were found in one sample sequenced in a study of T-cell reconstitution after alpha-beta-depleted transplantation in children. TCRbeta library construction was performed incorporating unique molecular identifiers. TCRdb reprocessed the PCR reads with MiXCR, giving one entry per CDR3 protein. The sample contains around 300,000 distinct CDR3 sequences, around 10% of which appear only once. This material consisted of PBMCs, taken before TCRalphabeta/CD19-depleted stem cell transplant. Receptors originate from a boy under two years old with acute myeloid leukemia, due to receive a stem cell transplant.

This clonotype occurred many times. The DNA for the CDR3 is TGTGCCAGCAGTCTCCGGGACGGAAAACAAGAGACCCAGTACTTC. It is translated as CASSLRDGKQETQYF. The chain links TRBV6-5 to TRBJ2-5; possibly TRBD1 or TRBD2 for D (5 bases each). The CDR3 is made up of 15 amino acids. Trimming cost V 5 bases and J 2 bases, with 15 bases left between them. Germline V gives CDR1 MNHEY, CDR2 SVGAGI.

This clonotype appeared a few times. The chain couples TRBV7-2 to TRBJ2-1; 9 nucleotides line up with TRBD1. This CDR3 comprises 17 residues. Unmatched junction bases numbered 12, after V lost 5 bases and J lost 4 bases. Germline V CDR1 and CDR2: SGHTA, FQGNSA. CDR3 loop: CASSPGQGRFGYNEQFF. In DNA form, the CDR3 reads TGTGCCAGCAGCCCCGGACAGGGGAGGTTCGGATACAATGAGCAGTTCTTC.

This clonotype came up a few times. This chain joins TRBV4-3 and TRBJ2-7; 12 bases match TRBD2. Germline CDR1 and CDR2: LGHNA and YSLEER. This CDR3 region has 18 residues. Trimming took 0 bases from V and 3 from J; bases not matched to a gene: 9. The CDR3 sequence is CASSQDLTSGSSYYEQYF. The CDR3 DNA reads as TGCGCCAGCAGCCAAGATCTGACTAGCGGGAGTTCGTACTACGAGCAGTACTTC.

The gene calls are TRBV7-9 and TRBJ2-4; tentatively, D is TRBD1 (5 bases). Trimming took 5 bases from V and 8 from J, leaving 16 bases between them. This CDR3 comprises 14 residues. Per the germline V gene, CDR1 is SEHNR and CDR2 is FQNEAQ (reference sequence). The DNA of the CDR3 is TGTGCCAGCAGCGATCGATGGGGCGCAGACATTCAGTACTTC. As protein: CASSDRWGADIQYF.

This clonotype was counted ten times or more. V gene TRBV20-1 combines with J gene TRBJ2-1; 10 bases fit TRBD2. The V gene's germline CDR1 is DFQATT and CDR2 SNEGSKA (reference sequence). The CDR3 is 14 residues long. V lost 5 bases, J lost 2 bases, and 3 bases stayed unmatched. The CDR3, as DNA: TGCAGTGCTGCCACTAGCGGGGCCTACAATGAGCAGTTCTTC. This codes for CSAATSGAYNEQFF.

This clonotype occurred many times. J is TRBJ2-1 and V is TRBV6-2 or TRBV6-3; D might be TRBD1 (8 bases). Deletions cut 6 bases from V and 0 bases from J, with 27 bases between. Germline V gene lookup returns CDR1 MNHEY and CDR2 SVGEGT. The CDR3 spans 20 residues. CDR3 nucleotide sequence: TGTGCCAGCAGCCGAATGGCAGGACAGGGAGGGAAGAGCTCCTACAATGAGCAGTTCTTC. Translating gives CASSRMAGQGGKSSYNEQFF.

J is TRBJ2-7 and V is TRBV29-1; the D is unclear. Trimming stripped 4 bases from V and 4 bases from J, with 14 bases between. Germline-derived CDR1 and CDR2 are SQVTM and ANQGSEA. The CDR3 contains 13 residues. The CDR3: CSVVAYFAYEQYF. For the CDR3, the DNA is TGCAGCGTTGTAGCCTACTTCGCTTACGAGCAGTACTTC.

The chain couples TRBV21-1 to TRBJ2-7; TRBD2 reflects the table's D call only, with no check against the DNA. TRBV21-1 corresponds to a pseudogene. The CDR3 runs to 15 residues. The CDR3 is CASSNGRLAGYEQYF. The CDR3 nucleotides read TGTGCCAGCAGCAACGGGCGGCTAGCGGGCTACGAGCAGTACTTC.

Ten or more counts support this clonotype. The gene calls are TRBV3-1 and TRBJ2-3; the D is unclear. The CDR3 length is 13 residues. Germline CDR1 LGHDT, CDR2 YNNKEL (reference sequence). V was trimmed by 1 base and J by 4 bases, leaving 6 bases between them. The CDR3 nucleotides are TGTGCCAGCAGCCAAGGAATCCCAGATACGCAGTATTTT. Its protein product is CASSQGIPDTQYF.

This clonotype has a count of ten or more. The rearrangement uses TRBV7-9 and TRBJ1-1, with 9 bases aligning to TRBD1. Per the germline V gene, CDR1 is SEHNR and CDR2 is FQNEAQ (reference sequence). The CDR3 contains 15 residues. The ends lost 11 bases at V and 3 bases at J; junction bases unmatched: 13. The CDR3 region is CASSLPGTGHTEAFF. The CDR3 region has the DNA TGTGCCTCAAGTCTTCCAGGGACAGGGCACACTGAAGCTTTCTTT.

The sample holds many counts of this clonotype. This chain links TRBV4-2 with TRBJ1-2, with D uncertain. The CDR3 length is 15 residues. CDR1 is LGHNA and CDR2 is YNFKEQ in the germline V gene. With 0 bases removed from V and 2 bases from J, the gap between germline ends came to 10 bases. CDR3 DNA sequence: TGTGCCAGCAGCCAAGATCCCCAGGAAAACTATGGCTACACCTTC. It yields the protein CASSQDPQENYGYTF.

This clonotype was detected once. A much larger clone is a single base away; this may be a read error. The rearrangement uses TRBV5-1 and TRBJ1-3; D is uncertain. The length of the CDR3 is 15 residues. Germline values: CDR1 SGHRS, CDR2 YFSETQ. The V gene lost 0 bases and the J gene lost 3 bases, with 10 bases spanning the gap. CDR3 DNA: TGCGCCAGCAGCTTGGAGAGAGGGAATGGAAACACCATATATTTT. Translation gives CASSLERGNGNTIYF.

This clonotype was detected ten times or more. The rearrangement joins TRBV5-6 to TRBJ2-5; D remains ambiguous. Looked up from germline, CDR1 is SGHDT and CDR2 is YYEEEE. The CDR3 is 12 amino acids. Deletions cut 1 base from V and 2 bases from J, with 3 bases between. This CDR3 is CASSLRQETQYF. The CDR3 bases are TGTGCCAGCAGCTTGCGGCAAGAGACCCAGTACTTC.

This clonotype was recorded many times. The chain recombines TRBV29-1 with TRBJ1-1; perhaps TRBD1 as D (5 bases). Germline assignment: CDR1 SQVTM and CDR2 ANQGSEA. V lost 7 bases and J 0 bases, leaving 12 bases between the germline ends. The CDR3 extends over 13 amino acids. This CDR3 is CSGGGSLNTEAFF. CDR3 in DNA: TGCAGCGGGGGGGGAAGTTTGAACACTGAAGCTTTCTTT.

This clonotype was seen many times. V and J are TRBV7-9 and TRBJ1-5; 9 bases fit TRBD1. The trim removed 3 bases at V and 4 bases at J, leaving 4 bases unmatched. Germline-derived CDR1 and CDR2 are SEHNR and FQNEAQ (reference sequence). This CDR3 has 15 residues. The CDR3: CASSFGTGKNQPQHF. The DNA of the CDR3 is TGTGCCAGCAGCTTCGGGACAGGGAAAAATCAGCCCCAGCATTTT. The full variable domain, completed using reference TRBV7-9 and TRBJ1-5, is DTGVSQNPRHKITKRGQNVTFRCDPISEHNRLYWYRQTLGQGPEFLTYFQNEAQLEKSRLLSDRFSAERPKGSFSTLEIQRTEQGDSAMYLCASSFGTGKNQPQHFGDGTRLSIL.

At least ten counts were recorded for this clonotype. This rearrangement joins TRBV28 to TRBJ2-3; 14 positions match TRBD2. The ends lost 3 bases at V and 6 bases at J; junction bases unmatched: 5. The CDR3 extends over 16 amino acids. CDR1 is MDHEN, CDR2 SYDVKM, per germline. CDR3 sequence reads: CASSFGGLAGVDTQYF. The CDR3 DNA sequence: TGTGCCAGCAGTTTCGGGGGACTAGCGGGAGTTGATACGCAGTATTTT.

This clonotype has a handful of counts. The chain recombines TRBV7-9 with TRBJ1-5; D possibly corresponds to TRBD1 (5 bases). CDR3 size: 14 residues. V lost 5 bases to trimming and J lost 9 bases, with 17 bases between them. Germline V CDR1 and CDR2: SEHNR, FQNEAQ (reference sequence). CDR3 coding DNA: TGTGCCAGCAGCCCGGACCGGGGCGGGGGGCCCCAGCATTTT. Translation: CASSPDRGGGPQHF.

This clonotype was found many times. This sequence joins TRBV29-1 and TRBJ2-1; D uncertain. The germline V and J ends were trimmed by 7 bases and 0 bases, with 10 bases remaining between them. Germline loops: CDR1 SQVTM, CDR2 ANQGSEA. This CDR3 contains 13 residues. In DNA form, the CDR3 reads TGCAGCGAAGTACATTCCTCCTACAATGAGCAGTTCTTC. It codes for CSEVHSSYNEQFF.

There are many counts of this clonotype. The CDR3 loop reads CASSKAGCPYEQYF. The CDR3 DNA reads as TGTGCCAGCAGCAAAGCAGGTTGCCCCTACGAGCAGTACTTC. This chain joins TRBV21-1 and TRBJ2-7. TRBV21-1 is a documented pseudogene. This CDR3 region has 14 residues.

About this clonotype: A much larger clone differs by one base, so this may be a read error. The chain uses TRBV19 and TRBJ2-3, with TRBD2 identical over 7 bases. CDR1 is LNHDA and CDR2 is SQIVND in the germline V gene (reference sequence). The CDR3 runs to 16 residues. The CDR3 spells CAGSPNGLVGSDTQYF. In nucleotides, the CDR3 is TGTGCCGGTAGTCCGAACGGACTAGTCGGGTCTGATACGCAGTATTTT.

This clonotype has at least ten counts. The chain recombines TRBV29-1 with TRBJ1-1; D unresolved. Looked up from germline, CDR1 is SQVTM and CDR2 is ANQGSEA. The CDR3 totals 11 residues. V lost 4 bases to trimming and J lost 6 bases, with 9 bases between them. The CDR3 DNA reads as TGCAGCGTTGGAACAGTCGCTGAAGCTTTCTTT. It codes for CSVGTVAEAFF.

In this sample, this clonotype turned up many times. The CDR3: CASSPSSGGYNEQFF. The DNA for the CDR3 is TGTGCCAGCAGTCCCTCTAGCGGGGGCTACAATGAGCAGTTCTTC. V is TRBV28 and J is TRBJ2-1, with 10 bases that match TRBD2. CDR3 size: 15 residues. V dropped 5 bases and J dropped 3; count of bases not matched to a gene: 4. The V gene's germline CDR1 is MDHEN and CDR2 SYDVKM.

This sequence joins TRBV3-1 and TRBJ1-2; 8 bases are shared with TRBD1. Trimming removed 11 bases from V and 4 bases from J; junction bases left unmatched: 24. The CDR3 is 18 amino acids. Germline loops: CDR1 LGHDT, CDR2 YNNKEL (reference sequence). CDR3 protein: CAFCFYPLSQGAVYGYTF. Written as DNA, the CDR3 is TGTGCCTTCTGTTTCTATCCCCTAAGCCAGGGGGCGGTCTATGGCTACACCTTC.

The sample holds many counts of this clonotype. V is TRBV5-1 and J is TRBJ2-7; 8 nucleotides match TRBD1. This CDR3 is 15 amino acids long. Trimming removed 0 bases from V and 5 bases from J; junction bases left unmatched: 7. Germline-derived CDR1 and CDR2 are SGHRS and YFSETQ. CDR3 protein: CASSLGQGQYDEQYF. The CDR3 coding sequence is TGCGCCAGCAGCTTGGGACAGGGGCAATACGACGAGCAGTACTTC.

Ten or more counts support this clonotype. The chain uses TRBV4-1 and TRBJ1-1, with D unresolved. Germline V gene lookup returns CDR1 MGHRA and CDR2 YSYEKL. There are 14 residues in the CDR3. Trimming took 4 bases from V and 1 from J, leaving 10 bases between them. The CDR3 coding sequence is TGCGCCAGCAGCCTTCAGGCAGGGAACACTGAAGCTTTCTTT. Its translation is CASSLQAGNTEAFF.

This chain uses TRBV20-1 with TRBJ1-6, with a possible D match to TRBD1 (5 bases). Germline V lookup: CDR1 DFQATT, CDR2 SNEGSKA (reference sequence). V was shortened by 4 bases and J by 13 bases, with 17 bases between the two germline ends. CDR3 length: 13 amino acids. This chain's CDR3 is CSAMVRGLGPLHF. In DNA form, the CDR3 reads TGCAGTGCTATGGTTCGGGGCCTTGGGCCCCTCCACTTT.

On this clonotype: This may be a read error, as it is one base from a much larger clone. The chain uses TRBV4-2 and TRBJ2-7, with no clear D. This CDR3 is built from 15 residues. Looked up from germline, CDR1 is LGHNA and CDR2 is YNFKEQ. The CDR3 spells CASSQDARAPYELYF. The CDR3 DNA reads TGTGCCAGCAGCCAAGATGCGCGTGCCCCCTACGAGCTGTACTTC.

This chain connects TRBV28 to TRBJ1-2, with D possibly being TRBD1 (5 bases). Trimming stripped 3 bases from V and 3 bases from J, with 8 bases between. Germline assignment: CDR1 MDHEN and CDR2 SYDVKM. This CDR3 contains 13 residues. Written as DNA, the CDR3 is TGTGCCAGCAGTTTTGTCAGGGACTATGGCTACACCTTC. Residues: CASSFVRDYGYTF.

Ten or more counts support this clonotype. DNA of the CDR3: TGCGCCAGCAGCCAAGAATATTCCTCCTACGAGCAGTACTTC. Translating gives CASSQEYSSYEQYF. The chain combines TRBV4-3 with TRBJ2-7; D ambiguous. The germline CDR1 and CDR2 sequences are LGHNA and YSLEER. CDR3 size: 14 residues. V was trimmed by 0 bases and J by 0 bases, leaving 6 bases between them.

This clonotype has more than one count but fewer than ten. The chain joins TRBV4-1 to TRBJ2-1, with TRBD2 matching 14 bases. Germline CDR1 and CDR2: MGHRA and YSYEKL. The CDR3 consists of 19 residues. V lost 1 base, J lost 4 bases, and 9 bases stayed unmatched. CDR3 sequence (DNA): TGCGCCAGCAGCCAAGCTGGGACTAGCGGGAGTTACAGATACAATGAGCAGTTCTTC. The encoded protein is CASSQAGTSGSYRYNEQFF.

This clonotype came up many times. This sequence joins TRBV24-1 and TRBJ2-7; maybe TRBD1 (5 bases). Germline loops: CDR1 KGHDR, CDR2 SFDVKD. The CDR3 is 14 residues long. Trimming removed 4 bases at V and 0 bases at J, with 9 bases between. CDR3 DNA: TGTGCCACCAGTGACACCAGGGCCTCCTACGAGCAGTACTTC. It yields the protein CATSDTRASYEQYF.